This paragraph reports one T cell receptor (beta chain). The record originates from a study of regulatory T cells in long-lasting Graves disease. Sample time point: newly diagnosed GD, antithyroid drugs for less than 3 months. From RNA extracted from PBMCs, the TCR library was made. Germline assignment: CDR1 SNHLY and CDR2 FYNNEI. V was clipped by 4 bases and J by 0 bases, with 10 bases between them. The CDR3 contains 15 residues. Sequencing libraries for TCR beta were prepared with iRepertoire HTBI primers and Arm-PCR of CDR3 regions. Each CDR3 protein gets one entry after TCRdb re-called the multiplex PCR reads with MiXCR. The sample lists 200,000 to 250,000 distinct CDR3 sequences, roughly a fifth occurring once. The data also belong to a second study, concerning T cells in Graves' hyperthyroidism and ophthalmopathy. As reported in that work: Carried out on the TCR CDR3, a first-round RT-PCR used the HTBI primer set.

This clonotype was sampled from a woman in her twenties or thirties with Graves disease. The sample in question was peripheral blood mononuclear cells (PBMCs), obtained at new diagnosis, from a patient treated with antithyroid drugs. V is TRBV2 and J is TRBJ2-1; no clear D gene. The CDR3 DNA reads TGTGCCAGCAGTGGGGCCCTTAGCTCCTACAATGAGCAGTTCTTC. Encoded protein: CASSGALSSYNEQFF.